In this sample, the clone carrying this T cell receptor beta chain turned up once. The CDR3 totals 13 residues. V was clipped by 4 bases and J by 4 bases, with 11 bases between them. Germline V gives CDR1 MNHEY, CDR2 SVGEGT. This sample was included in a study of blood T cell repertoires in COVID-19. In assigning cohorts, the study relied on participant-reported clinical history. The repertoire was sequenced with immunoSEQ multiplex PCR; TCRdb's copy has only in-frame clones and lacks some. Of about 280,000 clones in the sample, approximately 90% were seen once. The specimen sequenced was PBMCs or T cells enriched from blood (not recorded which). This clonotype was sampled from a woman in her thirties or forties who had recovered from COVID-19. The V call is TRBV6-2 or TRBV6-3, the J call TRBJ2-7; a weak D match, TRBD1 (5 bases). The CDR3 is CASSWAGRYEQYF. CDR3 sequence (DNA): TGTGCCAGCAGTTGGGCAGGGCGTTACGAGCAGTACTTC.